The entry below gives a single TCR beta chain sequence along with its context. The antigen remains undetermined. CD8 cells classed as naive were CD45RO-negative and positively selected for CCR7, excluding terminally differentiated effector memory CD45RA+ cells. CDR1 is MNHEY and CDR2 is SMNVEV in the germline V gene (reference sequence). With 3 bases clipped from V and 5 bases from J, the junction kept 5 bases outside the gene matches. CDR3 length equals 15 residues. This sample was included in a study of shared clonotypes between healthy human individuals. For the study at large: Researchers drew samples from a couple of women and three men aged 18 to 49. Study results and limitations: Naive subsets usually exceeded memory subsets in estimated richness.

The data were produced by immunoSEQ multiplex PCR, yet TCRdb's version contains in-frame clones alone and is incomplete. The table includes around 2.1 million clones, just over 90% detected once. The J gene is TRBJ1-2, the V gene TRBV27; 11 bases fit TRBD1. This receptor was taken from a man between 18 and 35 years old in good health. Some clones in this sample may be carry-over from other donors' samples. Specimen: naive CD8+ T cells from PBMCs. CDR3 protein: CASSLIGQGAYGYTF. CDR3 in DNA: TGTGCCAGCAGTTTGATAGGACAGGGGGCTTATGGCTACACCTTC.